This T cell receptor beta chain is from a study of blood T cell repertoires in COVID-19. Sequenced by immunoSEQ multiplex PCR; TCRdb stores in-frame clones only, minus some. This table has 240,000 or so clones, roughly 79% appearing once. The CDR3 sequence is 13 residues long. V dropped 5 bases and J dropped 1 base, with 7 bases sitting between them. Germline V lookup: CDR1 SNHLY, CDR2 FYNNEI. V and J are TRBV2 and TRBJ2-3; D is possibly TRBD1 (5 bases). The TCR originated in a woman older than 75 with COVID-19, enrolled during active disease. Sequenced material: peripheral blood. This CDR3 is CASSQQGTDTQYF. CDR3 bases: TGTGCCAGCAGTCAACAGGGCACAGATACGCAGTATTTT.